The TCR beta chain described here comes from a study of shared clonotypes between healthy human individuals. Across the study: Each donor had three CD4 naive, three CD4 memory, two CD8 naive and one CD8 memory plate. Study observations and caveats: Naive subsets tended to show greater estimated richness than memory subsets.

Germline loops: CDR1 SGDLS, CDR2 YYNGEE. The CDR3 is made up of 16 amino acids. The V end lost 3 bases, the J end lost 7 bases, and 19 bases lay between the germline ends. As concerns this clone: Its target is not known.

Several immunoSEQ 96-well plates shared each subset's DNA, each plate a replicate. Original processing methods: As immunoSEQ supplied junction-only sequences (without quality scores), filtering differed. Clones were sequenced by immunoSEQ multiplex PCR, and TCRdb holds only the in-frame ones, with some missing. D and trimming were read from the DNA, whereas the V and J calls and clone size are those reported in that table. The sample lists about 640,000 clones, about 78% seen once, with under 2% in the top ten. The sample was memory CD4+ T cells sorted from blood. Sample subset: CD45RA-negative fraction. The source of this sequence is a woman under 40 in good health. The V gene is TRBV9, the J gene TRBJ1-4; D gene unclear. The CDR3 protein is CASSDAGSVGGEKLFF. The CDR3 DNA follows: TGTGCCAGCAGCGACGCCGGATCGGTGGGAGGTGAAAAACTGTTTTTT.